This is a list of T cell receptor beta chains from one sample in a study of blood T cell repertoires in COVID-19. Some clones are missing from TCRdb's copy, which holds only in-frame ones; the method was immunoSEQ multiplex PCR. Of approximately 300,000 clones listed, 70% to 90% are singletons. Sequenced input: PBMCs or T cells enriched from blood (not recorded which). These receptor sequences come from a woman in her twenties or thirties who had recovered from COVID-19. Each CDR3 is given with its conserved first and last residue. The order of the fields is D gene, J gene, V gene, clone size, CDR3 DNA, CDR3 protein. A D gene is named only where the DNA matches it firmly. Rows give clone size only sometimes, using once, few, many, or a class for an expanded clone.

D: TRBD1; J: TRBJ1-3; V: TRBV5-4; size: .; DNA: TGTGCCAGCAGCACCGGACAGGACGGGGGCGTCACCATATATTTT; CDR3: CASSTGQDGGVTIYF
D: TRBD1; J: TRBJ1-5; V: TRBV19; size: .; DNA: TGTGCCAGTAGTGCGAGACAGGGTCAGAATCAGCCCCAGCATTTT; CDR3: CASSARQGQNQPQHF
D: .; J: TRBJ1-5; V: TRBV30; size: .; DNA: TGTGCCTGGACTTCTAAACTCGGGGGAATCAATCAGCCCCAGCATTTT; CDR3: CAWTSKLGGINQPQHF
D: .; J: TRBJ2-5; V: TRBV7-6; size: .; DNA: TGTGCCAGCACCCCGGTGGGGGGAGAGACCCAGTACTTC; CDR3: CASTPVGGETQYF
D: TRBD2; J: TRBJ2-5; V: TRBV9; size: .; DNA: TGTGCCAGCAGCGTAGCTCCGGGACTACAAGAGACCCAGTACTTC; CDR3: CASSVAPGLQETQYF
D: .; J: TRBJ2-3; V: TRBV4-1; size: once; DNA: TGCGCCAGCAGCCAAGAAGGGGCAGTTCAAACAGATACGCAGTATTTT; CDR3: CASSQEGAVQTDTQYF
D: TRBD1; J: TRBJ1-2; V: TRBV6-5; size: .; DNA: TGTGCCAGCAGTTACTCGGACAGGTCGTCGTATGGCTACACCTTC; CDR3: CASSYSDRSSYGYTF
D: TRBD1; J: TRBJ1-4; V: TRBV5-8; size: .; DNA: TGTGCCAGCAGCGGACGGGACAGACAGACCGCGAATGAAAAACTGTTTTTT; CDR3: CASSGRDRQTANEKLFF
D: .; J: TRBJ1-1; V: TRBV19; size: .; DNA: TGTGCCAGTAGTATGACCAGGGCTAGCACTGAAGCTTTCTTT; CDR3: CASSMTRASTEAFF
D: TRBD1; J: TRBJ1-1; V: TRBV7-8; size: once; DNA: TGTGCCAGCAGCTTAGGGGGACAGGGCTCTGAAGCTTTCTTT; CDR3: CASSLGGQGSEAFF
D: .; J: TRBJ2-5; V: TRBV29-1; size: .; DNA: TGCAGCGTCAGGGGGGCGGAGACCCAGTACTTC; CDR3: CSVRGAETQYF